Following are 22 T cell receptor beta chains from one sample sequenced in a study of blood T cells in healthy people across ages. Together with a sample-barcoded 5' primer, a J-beta primer mix was included in a second PCR lasting roughly 6 to 12 cycles. MiXCR, run by TCRdb on the 5' RACE reads, gives a single entry per CDR3 protein. The data show approximately 1.5 million distinct CDR3 sequences, with about 35% seen just once and around 11% held by the top ten. Sequencing was carried out using blood. The receptors derive from a woman aged 30 to 39 in good health.

The chain recombines TRBV11-2 with TRBJ1-1; D is undetermined. The ends were cut back, 3 bases at V and 5 bases at J, with 10 bases in the middle. This CDR3 comprises 13 residues. Germline V gene sequence: CDR1 SGHAT, CDR2 FQNNGV. CDR3 sequence reads: CASSLQSLTEAFF. CDR3 DNA sequence: TGTGCCAGCAGCTTGCAGAGCTTAACTGAAGCTTTCTTT.

The chain carries TRBV20-1 and TRBJ2-7, with D perhaps TRBD1 (5 bases). Germline V lookup: CDR1 DFQATT, CDR2 SNEGSKA (reference sequence). The CDR3 has 13 residues. Trimming removed 0 bases from V and 6 bases from J, with 12 bases in between. The CDR3 loop is CSAREAGWFEQYF. The DNA for the CDR3 is TGCAGTGCTAGAGAGGCAGGGTGGTTCGAGCAGTACTTC.

This clonotype was counted at least ten times. CDR3: CSVPRDNPPYEQYF. The CDR3 nucleotides are TGCAGCGTGCCTAGGGACAATCCTCCCTACGAGCAGTACTTC. V and J are TRBV29-1 and TRBJ2-7, with a weak D call TRBD1 (6 bases). V was shortened by 6 bases and J by 2 bases, with 17 bases between the two germline ends. CDR3 length: 14 amino acids. Germline CDR1 SQVTM, CDR2 ANQGSEA.

In this sample, this clonotype turned up once. The chain is built from TRBV11-2 and TRBJ2-3; D may be TRBD1 (6 bases). With 3 bases removed from V and 2 bases from J, the gap between germline ends came to 15 bases. Looked up from germline, CDR1 is SGHAT and CDR2 is FQNNGV. This CDR3 contains 16 residues. The chain's CDR3 is CASSFRGAVVTDTQYF. The DNA for the CDR3 is TGTGCCAGCAGCTTCAGGGGCGCAGTAGTCACAGATACGCAGTATTTT.

This clonotype was counted a few times. The chain links TRBV20-1 to TRBJ2-1; D might be TRBD2 (7 bases). CDR1 is DFQATT and CDR2 is SNEGSKA in the germline V gene (reference sequence). Trimming shortened V by 1 base and J by 8 bases, and 15 bases separated the two germline ends. The CDR3 is 14 amino acids. The CDR3 DNA sequence: TGCAGTGCTAGAGGAGCAGTAGGGGGGGATGAGCAGTTCTTC. As protein: CSARGAVGGDEQFF.

This clonotype was seen a few times. The genes are TRBV20-1 and TRBJ2-7, with unresolved D. V gave up 0 bases and J gave up 5 bases, with 11 bases separating them. This CDR3 comprises 13 residues. Germline CDR1 and CDR2: DFQATT and SNEGSKA (reference sequence). CDR3 bases: TGCAGTGCTAGAGATCCAGGAACTAACGAGCAGTACTTC. Its protein is CSARDPGTNEQYF.

The V and J genes are TRBV7-8 and TRBJ1-3; a weak D match, TRBD1 (5 bases). This CDR3 is built from 15 residues. V was cut by 3 bases and J by 0 bases, with 9 bases left in between. Germline CDR1 is SGHVS and CDR2 is FQNEAQ. The CDR3: CASSFGTDSGNTIYF. The CDR3 DNA follows: TGTGCCAGCAGCTTTGGGACTGACTCTGGAAACACCATATATTTT.

The chain recombines TRBV28 with TRBJ2-5; D remains unclear. CDR3 length: 14 amino acids. CDR1 is MDHEN and CDR2 is SYDVKM in the germline V gene. Trimming took 5 bases from V and 5 from J, leaving 15 bases between them. CDR3 region: CASSPAQALETQYF. The DNA of the CDR3 is TGTGCCAGCAGTCCGGCCCAAGCATTGGAGACCCAGTACTTC. The full variable domain, with the rest looked up from reference TRBV28 and TRBJ2-5, is DVKVTQSSRYLVKRTGEKVFLECVQDMDHENMFWYRQDPGLGLRLIYFSYDVKMKEKGDIPEGYSVSREKKERFSLILESASTNQTSMYLCASSPAQALETQYFGPGTRLLVL.

This clonotype was observed a handful of times. J is TRBJ1-5 and V is TRBV9; D call uncertain. Germline loops: CDR1 SGDLS, CDR2 YYNGEE. Trimming removed 0 bases at V and 5 bases at J, with 6 bases between. This CDR3 comprises 13 residues. The CDR3: CASSVGVDQPQHF. The CDR3 bases are TGTGCCAGCAGCGTAGGGGTAGATCAGCCCCAGCATTTT.

The V and J genes are TRBV24-1 and TRBJ2-1; unclear D gene. The V end lost 1 base, the J end lost 2 bases, and 11 bases lay between the germline ends. Germline V gene sequence: CDR1 KGHDR, CDR2 SFDVKD. This CDR3 spans 16 amino acids. In DNA form, the CDR3 reads TGTGCCACCAGTGATTTCGGCAGCCTAACCTACAATGAGCAGTTCTTC. Amino acids: CATSDFGSLTYNEQFF.

A few counts support this clonotype. The chain has TRBV3-1 and TRBJ1-2; D gene ambiguous. CDR1 LGHDT and CDR2 YNNKEL come from the germline V gene (reference sequence). V dropped 8 bases and J dropped 5 bases, with 15 bases sitting between them. CDR3 length: 13 residues. The DNA of the CDR3 is TGTGCCAGCTGGAGAGGAATGGGGTATGGCTACACCTTC. Translating gives CASWRGMGYGYTF.

This sequence joins TRBV20-1 and TRBJ1-2; 9 bases map to TRBD1. J gave up 1 base and V 0 bases, and 9 bases lay outside the gene matches. CDR3 size: 17 residues. Germline values: CDR1 DFQATT, CDR2 SNEGSKA (reference sequence). The CDR3 DNA reads as TGCAGTGCTAGAGATTCTGACGACAGGGGGATTAACTATGGCTACACCTTC. It is translated as CSARDSDDRGINYGYTF.

This clonotype turned up a few times. The gene calls are TRBV5-8 and TRBJ1-5; D call uncertain. V lost 7 bases, J lost 8 bases, and 22 bases lay in between. There are 15 residues in the CDR3. CDR1 is SGHTS, CDR2 YDEGEE, per germline. The CDR3 protein is CASPPGTADQEPQHF. The CDR3 nucleotides read TGTGCCAGCCCCCCGGGCACGGCGGATCAGGAGCCCCAGCATTTT.

This clonotype was recorded at least ten times. The chain couples TRBV20-1 to TRBJ2-7; perhaps TRBD1 as D (6 bases). The CDR3 spans 14 residues. V was pared by 5 bases and J by 3 bases, with 17 bases between. Germline CDR1 reads DFQATT; CDR2 reads SNEGSKA (reference sequence). The CDR3 region is CSAGGHLNCYEQYF. The CDR3 DNA follows: TGCAGTGCTGGGGGCCACCTTAATTGCTACGAGCAGTACTTC.

This sequence joins TRBV6-5 and TRBJ1-4, with D perhaps matching TRBD1 (5 bases). V was cut by 10 bases and J by 8 bases, with 20 bases left in between. The CDR3 is 14 amino acids. Germline V CDR1 and CDR2: MNHEY, SVGAGI. The CDR3 region has the DNA TGTGCCACTAAATTCGGGACGATAGGAGAAAAACTGTTTTTT. Translation: CATKFGTIGEKLFF.

This chain connects TRBV7-9 to TRBJ1-4; D is ambiguous. Between the trimmed V and J ends, which lost 4 bases and 5 bases, there was a span of 11 bases. This CDR3 has 14 amino acids. Per the germline V gene, CDR1 is SEHNR and CDR2 is FQNEAQ (reference sequence). CDR3 in amino acids: CASSSRTGNEKLFF. CDR3 coding DNA: TGTGCCAGCAGCTCTCGGACGGGAAATGAAAAACTGTTTTTT.

This clonotype was seen a few times. The rearrangement joins TRBV4-1 to TRBJ1-2; D is possibly TRBD1 (6 bases). The CDR3 loop spans 16 amino acids. Trimming removed 6 bases at V and 3 bases at J, with 20 bases between. Germline assignment: CDR1 MGHRA and CDR2 YSYEKL. Written as DNA, the CDR3 is TGCGCCAGCAGTGTCGTACGAGGGGGATTGGACTATGGCTACACCTTC. It specifies CASSVVRGGLDYGYTF.

The chain recombines TRBV3-1 with TRBJ2-7; D is ambiguous. Germline V gives CDR1 LGHDT, CDR2 YNNKEL (reference sequence). This CDR3 region has 14 residues. V was cut by 0 bases and J by 7 bases, with 13 bases left in between. DNA of the CDR3: TGTGCCAGCAGCCAAGATTGGGCCGTAGGAGAGCAGTACTTC. Protein product: CASSQDWAVGEQYF.

This rearrangement joins TRBV5-6 to TRBJ2-3; no firm D call. V was clipped by 0 bases and J by 4 bases, with 9 bases between them. This CDR3 region has 14 residues. The germline V gene has CDR1 SGHDT and CDR2 YYEEEE. DNA of the CDR3: TGTGCCAGCAGCTTGGACCTAGTGGCAGATACGCAGTATTTT. It codes for CASSLDLVADTQYF.

This clonotype was picked up a small number of times. The V call is TRBV6-2 or TRBV6-3, the J call TRBJ2-7; no clear D gene. The CDR3 is made up of 12 amino acids. Trimming cost V 1 base and J 3 bases, with 4 bases left between them. In germline, CDR1 is MNHEY, CDR2 SVGEGT. The chain's CDR3 is CASSYFVYEQYF. The CDR3 coding sequence is TGTGCCAGCAGTTACTTCGTCTACGAGCAGTACTTC.

This sequence joins TRBV2 and TRBJ1-5, with 8 positions matching TRBD1. Germline V CDR1 and CDR2: SNHLY, FYNNEI. The CDR3 covers 15 residues. J was trimmed by 2 bases and V by 11 bases; bases with no gene match: 11. CDR3 in amino acids: CAGGTGLSGNQPQHF. The CDR3 DNA reads TGTGCCGGAGGGACAGGCCTAAGCGGCAATCAGCCCCAGCATTTT.

This clonotype was counted only a few times. The chain employs TRBV5-5 and TRBJ2-3; TRBD1 is a possible D gene (5 bases). The CDR3 has 17 residues. The ends were cut back, 2 bases at V and 2 bases at J, with 18 bases in the middle. The V gene's germline CDR1 is SGHKS and CDR2 YYEKEE (reference sequence). The CDR3, as DNA: TGTGCCAGCAGCTTATTTAAGAGAGACAGCTACACAGATACGCAGTATTTT. It is translated as CASSLFKRDSYTDTQYF. The variable domain in full, completed from reference TRBV5-5 and TRBJ2-3, reads DAGVTQSPTHLIKTRGQQVTLRCSPISGHKSVSWYQQVLGQGPQFIFQYYEKEERGRGNFPDRFSARQFPNYSSELNVNALLLGDSALYLCASSLFKRDSYTDTQYFGPGTRLTVL.